These 13 T cell receptor beta chains came from one sample sequenced in a study of T cell responses to AZD1222 COVID-19 vaccine. Clones were read by immunoSEQ multiplex PCR, and TCRdb kept only the in-frame ones, dropping some. The sample yields 150,000 to 200,000 clones, around 94% seen once. Specimen: peripheral blood, collected on day 0 of AZD1222 vaccination. The origin of the receptors is an adult in good health.

The chain is built from TRBV4-2 and TRBJ1-4; 10 nucleotides line up with TRBD1. This CDR3 is built from 20 residues. V shed 3 bases, J shed 2 bases, and the junction held 15 bases outside the gene matches. Per germline, CDR1 LGHNA and CDR2 YNFKEQ. CDR3 region: CASSQTTGTGVHGTNEKLFF. DNA for the CDR3: TGTGCCAGCAGCCAGACAACCGGGACAGGGGTACATGGCACTAATGAAAAACTGTTTTTT.

This chain uses TRBV9 with TRBJ2-3; D unclear. Germline lookup yields CDR1 SGDLS and CDR2 YYNGEE. Trimming took off 3 bases at V and 8 bases at J, with 4 bases between the two ends. The CDR3 runs to 10 residues. The CDR3 sequence: CASSGSTQYF. CDR3 in DNA: TGTGCCAGCAGCGGAAGTACGCAGTATTTT. The full variable domain, rest sourced from reference TRBV9 and TRBJ2-3, is DSGVTQTPKHLITATGQRVTLRCSPRSGDLSVYWYQQSLDQGLQFLIQYYNGEERAKGNILERFSAQQFPDLHSELNLSSLELGDSALYFCASSGSTQYFGPGTRLTVL.

The chain links TRBV28 to TRBJ1-3; tentatively, D is TRBD1 (6 bases). The CDR3 consists of 13 residues. The germline CDR1 and CDR2 sequences are MDHEN and SYDVKM. V gave up 6 bases and J gave up 4 bases, with 10 bases separating them. Here the CDR3 reads CASRGAAGNTIYF. The CDR3 coding sequence is TGTGCCAGCAGGGGGGCCGCGGGAAACACCATATATTTT.

In this sample, this clone turned up a few times. The rearrangement links TRBV19 to TRBJ1-1; tentatively, D is TRBD1 (6 bases). CDR1 LNHDA and CDR2 SQIVND come from the germline V gene (reference sequence). This CDR3 spans 14 amino acids. V lost 8 bases, J lost 1 base, and 14 bases lay in between. The CDR3: CASANREGNTEAFF. The CDR3 DNA reads TGTGCCAGTGCTAACAGGGAGGGGAACACTGAAGCTTTCTTT.

The gene calls are TRBV6-1 and TRBJ1-5; a possible D gene is TRBD1 (5 bases). V lost 6 bases and J lost 3, with 18 bases in between. The CDR3 loop spans 16 amino acids. CDR1 and CDR2 (germline): MNHNS, SASEGT. Written as DNA, the CDR3 is TGTGCCAGCAGCGAACCCGCAGGACACAACAATCAGCCCCAGCATTTT. Protein product: CASSEPAGHNNQPQHF.

This CDR3 reads CASRQDTLNTGELFF. In DNA, the CDR3 is TGTGCCAGCAGACAGGATACTTTGAACACCGGGGAGCTGTTTTTT. The V call is TRBV5-4, the J call TRBJ2-2; possibly TRBD1 for D (5 bases). CDR1 is SGHNT, CDR2 YYREEE, per germline (reference sequence). The germline V and J ends were trimmed by 5 bases and 1 base, with 12 bases remaining between them. This CDR3 is 15 amino acids long.

The V and J genes are TRBV29-1 and TRBJ2-2; 8 bases map to TRBD2. Trimming cost V 7 bases and J 2 bases; bases outside gene matches: 6. The CDR3 is made up of 14 amino acids. Looked up from germline, CDR1 is SQVTM and CDR2 is ANQGSEA. The CDR3 bases are TGCAGCGCTTCGGGGGGGGCCAACACCGGGGAGCTGTTTTTT. It yields the protein CSASGGANTGELFF.

This sequence joins TRBV30 and TRBJ1-6; no clear D. Germline V CDR1 and CDR2: GTSNPN, SVGIG (reference sequence). V was pared by 5 bases and J by 5 bases, with 10 bases between. The CDR3 spans 13 residues. The CDR3, as DNA: TGTGCCTGGGCCCCCGGGAATAATTCACCCCTCCACTTT. Translation gives CAWAPGNNSPLHF. Full variable domain (remainder filled in from reference TRBV30 and TRBJ1-6): SQTIHQWPATLVQPVGSPLSLECTVEGTSNPNLYWYRQAAGRGLQLLFYSVGIGQISSEVPQNLSASRPQDRQFILSSKKLLLSDSGFYLCAWAPGNNSPLHFGNGTRLTVT.

The chain carries TRBV18 and TRBJ1-6, with D perhaps TRBD1 (5 bases). Between the trimmed V and J ends, which lost 3 bases and 5 bases, there was a span of 11 bases. Germline assignment: CDR1 KGHSH and CDR2 LQKENI. The CDR3 spans 15 residues. CDR3 bases: TGTGCCAGCTCACCCAAGCCGGGGGATAATTCACCCCTCCACTTT. This translates into CASSPKPGDNSPLHF.

This clone was seen only once. The V call is TRBV4-3, the J call TRBJ2-3; D gene unclear. Germline V gives CDR1 LGHNA, CDR2 YSLEER. This CDR3 contains 14 residues. V lost 1 base and J lost 5, with 10 bases in between. The CDR3 spells CASSQVYPQDTQYF. CDR3 nucleotides: TGCGCCAGCAGCCAAGTCTATCCCCAAGATACGCAGTATTTT.

This clone was counted between two and nine times. This chain joins TRBV18 and TRBJ1-1, with D possibly being TRBD1 (5 bases). V dropped 3 bases and J dropped 11 bases, with 10 bases sitting between them. This CDR3 is 11 amino acids long. Germline V lookup: CDR1 KGHSH, CDR2 LQKENI. Here the CDR3 reads CASSPTVEAFF. The CDR3 DNA is TGTGCCAGCTCACCGACAGTTGAGGCTTTCTTT.

V is TRBV11-2 and J is TRBJ2-2; 10 bases agree with TRBD1. Germline V gene lookup returns CDR1 SGHAT and CDR2 FQNNGV. This CDR3 spans 16 amino acids. Trimming cost V 6 bases and J 4 bases; bases outside gene matches: 8. The CDR3 here is CASSFSGQGSTGELFF. The CDR3 DNA is TGTGCCAGCAGTTTCTCGGGACAGGGGAGCACCGGGGAGCTGTTTTTT.

The chain recombines TRBV28 with TRBJ2-6, with TRBD2 matching 7 bases. This CDR3 region has 17 residues. CDR1 and CDR2 (germline): MDHEN, SYDVKM. The V and J ends lost 6 bases and 0 bases, in that order; junction bases with no gene match: 8. The CDR3 coding sequence is TGTGCCAGCAGCAAAATAAGCGGGGTCTCTGGGGCCAACGTCCTGACTTTC. It codes for CASSKISGVSGANVLTF.